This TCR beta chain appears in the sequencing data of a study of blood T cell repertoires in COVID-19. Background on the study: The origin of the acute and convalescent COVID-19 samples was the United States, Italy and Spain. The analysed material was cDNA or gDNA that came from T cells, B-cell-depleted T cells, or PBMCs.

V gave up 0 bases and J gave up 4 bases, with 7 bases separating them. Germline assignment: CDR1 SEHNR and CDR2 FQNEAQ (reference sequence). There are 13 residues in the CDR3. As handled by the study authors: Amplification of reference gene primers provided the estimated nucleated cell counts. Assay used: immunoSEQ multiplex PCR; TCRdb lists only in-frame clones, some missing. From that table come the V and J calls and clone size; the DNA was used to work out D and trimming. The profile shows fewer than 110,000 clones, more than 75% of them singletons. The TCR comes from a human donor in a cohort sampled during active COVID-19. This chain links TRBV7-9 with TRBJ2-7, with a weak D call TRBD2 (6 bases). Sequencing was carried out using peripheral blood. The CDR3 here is CASSLAGGYEQYF. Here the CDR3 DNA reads TGTGCCAGCAGCTTAGCGGGGGGTTACGAGCAGTACTTC.